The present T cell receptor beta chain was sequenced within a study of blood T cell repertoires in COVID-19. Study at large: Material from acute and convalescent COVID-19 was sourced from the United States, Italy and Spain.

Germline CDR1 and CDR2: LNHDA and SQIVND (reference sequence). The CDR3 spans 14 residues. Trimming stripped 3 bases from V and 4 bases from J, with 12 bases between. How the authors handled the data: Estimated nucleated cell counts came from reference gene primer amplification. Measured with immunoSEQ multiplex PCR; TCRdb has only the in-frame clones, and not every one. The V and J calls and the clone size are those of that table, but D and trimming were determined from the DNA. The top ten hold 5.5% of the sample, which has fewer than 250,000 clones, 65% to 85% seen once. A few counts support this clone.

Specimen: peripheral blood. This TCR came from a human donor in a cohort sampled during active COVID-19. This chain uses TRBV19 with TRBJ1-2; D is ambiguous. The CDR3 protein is CASSMDGVSYGYTF. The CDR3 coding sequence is TGTGCCAGTAGTATGGACGGGGTGAGCTATGGCTACACCTTC.